The source of this T cell receptor beta chain is a study of beta chain features in type 1 diabetes. Expressed TCRB transcripts were sequenced because the entire RNA isolate underwent reverse transcription. Only in-frame clones appear in the TCRdb table, and some are missing; sequencing was by immunoSEQ multiplex PCR. In the table there are hundreds of thousands of clones, around 15% of which are singletons. This CDR3 has 17 amino acids. J was trimmed by 0 bases and V by 3 bases; bases with no gene match: 8. Germline assignment: CDR1 KGHSH and CDR2 LQKENI. This clonotype originated in a man aged 30 to 39 in good health. The chain is built from TRBV18 and TRBJ1-3; 7 bases align to TRBD1. The sequencing input was central memory CD4+ T cells from blood. The CDR3: CASSPPGTAISGNTIYF. In nucleotides, the CDR3 is TGTGCCAGCTCACCCCCCGGGACAGCGATCTCTGGAAACACCATATATTTT. Using reference TRBV18 and TRBJ1-3 for the parts outside the CDR3, the full variable domain is NAGVMQNPRHLVRRRGQEARLRCSPMKGHSHVYWYRQLPEEGLKFMVYLQKENIIDESGMPKERFSAEFPKEGPSILRIQQVVRGDSAAYFCASSPPGTAISGNTIYFGEGSWLTVV.